The 20 T cell receptor beta chains listed next were all sequenced from one sample in a study of shared clonotypes between healthy human individuals. Sequencing was performed with immunoSEQ multiplex PCR; in TCRdb, only in-frame clones are kept and a portion is missing. The sample holds some 1 million clones, under 80% seen once. Sequences were obtained from memory CD4+ T cells sorted from blood. Subset given: CD45RA-negative fraction. These receptors originate from a man aged 18 to 35 in good health.

With respect to this clone: Other DNA sequences in this specimen translate into the identical CDR3. CDR3 bases: TGTGCCAGCTCACCAGGACAGGGGAGCACTGAAGCTTTCTTT. It yields the protein CASSPGQGSTEAFF. The V gene is TRBV18, the J gene TRBJ1-1; the match to TRBD1 covers 9 bases. Germline V gene data show CDR1 as KGHSH and CDR2 as LQKENI. There are 14 residues in the CDR3. Trimming cost V 2 bases and J 4 bases; bases outside gene matches: 2. The full variable domain, completed using reference TRBV18 and TRBJ1-1, is NAGVMQNPRHLVRRRGQEARLRCSPMKGHSHVYWYRQLPEEGLKFMVYLQKENIIDESGMPKERFSAEFPKEGPSILRIQQVVRGDSAAYFCASSPGQGSTEAFFGQGTRLTVV.

The V call is TRBV10-3, the J call TRBJ2-3, with D tentatively TRBD1 (5 bases). Germline V gene sequence: CDR1 ENHRY, CDR2 SYGVKD. The CDR3 totals 16 residues. V lost 0 bases to trimming and J lost 0 bases, with 10 bases between them. The CDR3 is CAISESLQGSTDTQYF. In DNA, the CDR3 is TGTGCCATCAGTGAGTCCCTGCAGGGAAGCACAGATACGCAGTATTTT.

This rearrangement joins TRBV7-3 to TRBJ2-5; the D gene is possibly TRBD2 (6 bases). Germline values: CDR1 SGHTA, CDR2 FQGTGA. V dropped 2 bases and J dropped 4 bases, with 14 bases sitting between them. The CDR3 is 15 residues long. The CDR3 region is CASSLGGQDIETQYF. For the CDR3, the DNA is TGTGCCAGCAGCTTAGGAGGGCAGGACATAGAGACCCAGTACTTC.

In its sample, this clone was seen once. The J gene is TRBJ2-7, the V gene TRBV5-8, with 11 bases lining up with TRBD2. From germline, CDR1 is SGHTS and CDR2 YDEGEE. V dropped 5 bases and J dropped 0; count of bases not matched to a gene: 7. The CDR3 has 16 amino acids. CDR3 protein: CASSHRLAGSSYEQYF. In nucleotides, the CDR3 is TGTGCCAGCAGTCATAGACTAGCGGGGTCCTCCTACGAGCAGTACTTC.

V gene TRBV7-8 combines with J gene TRBJ2-5, with 14 nucleotides matching TRBD2. Trimming removed 3 bases from V and 5 bases from J; junction bases left unmatched: 8. CDR3 size: 17 residues. Germline values: CDR1 SGHVS, CDR2 FQNEAQ. The CDR3 nucleotides are TGTGCCAGCAGCTTTACAAGACTAGCGGGAGGGGGGGAGACCCAGTACTTC. Translating gives CASSFTRLAGGGETQYF.

The CDR3 here is CASGGAGAGTGELFF. In DNA form, the CDR3 reads TGTGCTAGTGGCGGAGCGGGAGCTGGAACCGGGGAGCTGTTTTTT. The genes are TRBV12-5 and TRBJ2-2; 8 nucleotides agree with TRBD2. The CDR3 sequence is 15 residues long. Germline loops: CDR1 LGHNT, CDR2 FRNRAP. V shed 6 bases and J 5 bases; nucleotides not matched to a gene: 8.

The CDR3 protein is CASSTLSGGRRGEQYF. CDR3 bases: TGTGCCAGCAGCACCCTTAGCGGGGGGCGGAGAGGGGAGCAGTACTTC. V gene TRBV11-2 combines with J gene TRBJ2-7; TRBD2 matches at 10 bases. The CDR3 runs 16 residues. Trimming cost V 5 bases and J 7 bases; bases outside gene matches: 14. CDR1 is SGHAT, CDR2 FQNNGV, per germline. Full variable domain (missing parts from reference TRBV11-2 and TRBJ2-7): EAGVAQSPRYKIIEKRQSVAFWCNPISGHATLYWYQQILGQGPKLLIQFQNNGVVDDSQLPKDRFSAERLKGVDSTLKIQPAKLEDSAVYLCASSTLSGGRRGEQYFGPGTRLTVT.

This chain connects TRBV5-1 to TRBJ1-2; no definite D call. The V gene's germline CDR1 is SGHRS and CDR2 YFSETQ. CDR3 length: 14 residues. The germline V and J ends were trimmed by 1 base and 0 bases, with 7 bases remaining between them. The CDR3 reads CASSLIDTNYGYTF. For the CDR3, the DNA is TGCGCCAGCAGCTTGATAGATACTAACTATGGCTACACCTTC.

The CDR3 DNA follows: TGTGCCAGCAGTCCGTCAACCAGACAGGGTAGGTCCGAGCAGTACTTC. Translation gives CASSPSTRQGRSEQYF. The gene calls are TRBV27 and TRBJ2-7, with TRBD1 matching over 7 bases. Germline values: CDR1 MNHEY, CDR2 SMNVEV (reference sequence). This CDR3 has 16 residues. J gave up 6 bases and V 5 bases, and 16 bases lay outside the gene matches.

This chain uses TRBV2 with TRBJ1-1; 10 positions match TRBD1. The V gene end was trimmed by 9 bases and the J gene end by 5 bases; junction bases not matched to a gene: 6. The germline gives CDR1 SNHLY, CDR2 FYNNEI. The length of the CDR3 is 13 residues. The CDR3 is CARRQGARTEAFF. In DNA form, the CDR3 reads TGTGCCAGGAGACAGGGGGCAAGAACTGAAGCTTTCTTT.

This clone was seen a few times. This chain uses TRBV5-5 with TRBJ1-5; TRBD1 matches 7 bases. From germline, CDR1 is SGHKS and CDR2 YYEKEE (reference sequence). This CDR3 is 14 amino acids long. V lost 2 bases, J lost 5 bases, and 4 bases stayed unmatched. The CDR3: CASSFKGADQPQHF. The CDR3, as DNA: TGTGCCAGCAGCTTTAAGGGGGCCGATCAGCCCCAGCATTTT. Full variable domain (rest looked up from reference TRBV5-5 and TRBJ1-5): DAGVTQSPTHLIKTRGQQVTLRCSPISGHKSVSWYQQVLGQGPQFIFQYYEKEERGRGNFPDRFSARQFPNYSSELNVNALLLGDSALYLCASSFKGADQPQHFGDGTRLSIL.

The chain has TRBV30 and TRBJ2-5; 14 bases are a match to TRBD2. J gave up 2 bases and V 7 bases, and 15 bases lay outside the gene matches. The CDR3 is 18 amino acids. Germline assignment: CDR1 GTSNPN and CDR2 SVGIG (reference sequence). The CDR3 sequence: CASTDLGLAGGFQETQYF. The CDR3 DNA reads TGTGCCTCGACGGACTTAGGACTAGCGGGGGGTTTTCAAGAGACCCAGTACTTC.

With regard to this clone: The sample contains more than one DNA sequence encoding this CDR3. The chain employs TRBV2 and TRBJ2-7, with 8 bases matching TRBD1. Germline V gene data show CDR1 as SNHLY and CDR2 as FYNNEI. V gave up 4 bases and J gave up 3 bases; unmatched junction bases: 2. This CDR3 contains 13 residues. CDR3 loop: CASSAGGGYEQYF. CDR3 DNA: TGTGCCAGCAGTGCAGGGGGCGGCTACGAGCAGTACTTC.

The chain recombines TRBV25-1 with TRBJ2-3; D might be TRBD1 or TRBD2, each matching 5 bases. CDR1 and CDR2 (germline): MGHDK, SYGVNS. The CDR3 spans 15 residues. The V and J ends lost 1 base and 2 bases respectively, with 10 bases between them. The CDR3 DNA is TGTGCCAGCAGTGAATGGAGAGGGGCCACAGATACGCAGTATTTT. This encodes CASSEWRGATDTQYF.

The chain links TRBV7-8 to TRBJ1-6, with 8 nucleotides matching TRBD1. V lost 3 bases, J lost 0 bases, and 4 bases stayed unmatched. The CDR3 is 17 amino acids. Germline CDR1 is SGHVS and CDR2 is FQNEAQ. The CDR3 DNA follows: TGTGCCAGCAGCTTGGACAGGGAGGTCTCCTATAATTCACCCCTCCACTTT. This sequence encodes CASSLDREVSYNSPLHF.

As to this clone: Other DNA sequences in this specimen translate into the identical CDR3. The genes are TRBV5-1 and TRBJ1-6, with TRBD1 matching over 7 bases. The CDR3 contains 15 residues. Trimming cost V 0 bases and J 6 bases; bases outside gene matches: 3. Germline loops: CDR1 SGHRS, CDR2 YFSETQ. The DNA for the CDR3 is TGCGCCAGCAGCTTGGCCGGGACAGCTAATTCACCCCTCCACTTT. Its protein product is CASSLAGTANSPLHF.

The V and J genes are TRBV28 and TRBJ2-5, with a tentative D call TRBD1 (6 bases). Trimming removed 6 bases at V and 1 base at J, with 12 bases between. The CDR3 spans 14 residues. Germline V gene data show CDR1 as MDHEN and CDR2 as SYDVKM. CDR3 protein: CASSSGTPQETQYF. CDR3 sequence (DNA): TGTGCCAGCAGCTCCGGGACACCCCAAGAGACCCAGTACTTC.

The chain links TRBV5-1 to TRBJ2-1; D is unresolved. Per the germline V gene, CDR1 is SGHRS and CDR2 is YFSETQ. The CDR3 is 17 residues long. V was shortened by 2 bases and J by 0 bases, with 15 bases between the two germline ends. The CDR3 bases are TGCGCCAGCAGCTTAGGCAGACCCAGAAGCTCCTACAATGAGCAGTTCTTC. It is translated as CASSLGRPRSSYNEQFF.

This clone was counted only a few times. CDR3 DNA sequence: TGTGCCAGTAGTACGTTCGGGGACAGTCTGGGCTACACCTTC. Amino acid sequence: CASSTFGDSLGYTF. The J gene is TRBJ1-2, the V gene TRBV19; 7 nucleotides align to TRBD1. CDR1 and CDR2 from the germline V gene are LNHDA and SQIVND (reference sequence). The V and J ends lost 4 bases and 8 bases, in that order; junction bases with no gene match: 10. CDR3 length: 14 amino acids.

CDR3 bases: TGTGCCAGCAGCTTATGGTCGGGACTAGCGGGGCTCTCACAAGAGACCCAGTACTTC. Protein: CASSLWSGLAGLSQETQYF. The chain employs TRBV7-9 and TRBJ2-5; 13 bases are shared with TRBD2. Unmatched junction bases numbered 11, after V lost 2 bases and J lost 2 bases. The CDR3 consists of 19 residues. CDR1 and CDR2 (germline): SEHNR, FQNEAQ (reference sequence).